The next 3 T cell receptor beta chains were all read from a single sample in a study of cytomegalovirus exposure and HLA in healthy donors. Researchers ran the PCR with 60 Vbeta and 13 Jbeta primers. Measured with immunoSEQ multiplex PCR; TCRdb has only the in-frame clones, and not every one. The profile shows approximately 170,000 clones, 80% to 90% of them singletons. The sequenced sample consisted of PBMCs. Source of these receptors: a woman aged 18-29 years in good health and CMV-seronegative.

As DNA, the CDR3 is TGTGCCAGCAGTGGGCTTACTACAGTGGGAGCTATGGAGGAGCAGTACTTC. Translated, it gives CASSGLTTVGAMEEQYF. The rearrangement links TRBV6-1 to TRBJ2-7, with D possibly TRBD2 on 5 matching bases. V was cut by 4 bases and J by 7 bases, with 26 bases left in between. Germline lookup yields CDR1 MNHNS and CDR2 SASEGT. The CDR3 is 17 amino acids.

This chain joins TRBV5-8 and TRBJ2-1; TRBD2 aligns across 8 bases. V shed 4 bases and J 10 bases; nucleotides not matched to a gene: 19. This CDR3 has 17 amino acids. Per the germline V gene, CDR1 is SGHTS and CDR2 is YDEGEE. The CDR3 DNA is TGTGCCAGCAGCCTCATACTAGCGGCCAACCTACGGGGGGAGCAGTTCTTC. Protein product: CASSLILAANLRGEQFF.

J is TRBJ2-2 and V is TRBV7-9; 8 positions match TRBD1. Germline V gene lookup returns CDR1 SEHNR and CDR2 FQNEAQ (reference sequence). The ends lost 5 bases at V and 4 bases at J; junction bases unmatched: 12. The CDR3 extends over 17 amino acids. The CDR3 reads CASSEKPGGVGTGELFF. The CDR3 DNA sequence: TGTGCCAGCAGCGAGAAACCAGGGGGCGTCGGCACCGGGGAGCTGTTTTTT.